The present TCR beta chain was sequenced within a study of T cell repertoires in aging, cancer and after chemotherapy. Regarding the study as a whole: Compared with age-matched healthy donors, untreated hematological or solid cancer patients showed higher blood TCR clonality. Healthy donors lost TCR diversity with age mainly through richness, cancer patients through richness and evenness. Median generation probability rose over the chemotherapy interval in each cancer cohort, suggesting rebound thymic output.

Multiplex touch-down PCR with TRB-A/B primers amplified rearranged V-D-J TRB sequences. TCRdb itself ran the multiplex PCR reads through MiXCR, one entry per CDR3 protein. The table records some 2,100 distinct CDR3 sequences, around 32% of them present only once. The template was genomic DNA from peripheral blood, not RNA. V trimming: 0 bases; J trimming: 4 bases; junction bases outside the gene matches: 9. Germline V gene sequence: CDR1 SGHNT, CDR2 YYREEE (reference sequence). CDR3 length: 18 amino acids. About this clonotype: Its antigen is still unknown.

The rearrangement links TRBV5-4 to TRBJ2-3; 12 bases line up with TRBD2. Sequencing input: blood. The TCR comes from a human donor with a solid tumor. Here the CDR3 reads CASSLGGGLAGRADTQYF. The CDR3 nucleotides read TGTGCCAGCAGCTTGGGGGGAGGACTAGCGGGAAGGGCAGATACGCAGTATTTT.